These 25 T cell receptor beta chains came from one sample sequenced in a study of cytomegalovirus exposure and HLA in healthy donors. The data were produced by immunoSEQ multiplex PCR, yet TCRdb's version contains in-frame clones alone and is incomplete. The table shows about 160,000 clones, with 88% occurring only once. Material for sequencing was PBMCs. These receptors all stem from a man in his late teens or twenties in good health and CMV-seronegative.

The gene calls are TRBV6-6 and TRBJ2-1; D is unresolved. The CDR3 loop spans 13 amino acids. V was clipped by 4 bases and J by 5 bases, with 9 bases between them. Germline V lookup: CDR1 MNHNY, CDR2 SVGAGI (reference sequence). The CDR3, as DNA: TGTGCCAGCAGTTCGCCGAGAGACAATGAGCAGTTCTTC. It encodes CASSSPRDNEQFF.

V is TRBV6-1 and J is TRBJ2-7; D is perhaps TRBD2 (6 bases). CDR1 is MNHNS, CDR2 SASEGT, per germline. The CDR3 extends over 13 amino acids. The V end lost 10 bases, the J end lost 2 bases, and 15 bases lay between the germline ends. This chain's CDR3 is CATRKGGTYEQYV. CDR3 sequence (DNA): TGTGCCACCCGCAAAGGAGGGACCTACGAGCAGTACGTC.

CDR3 in DNA: TGTGCCAGCAGCAACCCCCTAGCGGGGGGGGCCAATGAGCAGTTCTTC. Its protein is CASSNPLAGGANEQFF. V gene TRBV5-4 combines with J gene TRBJ2-1; TRBD2 matches at 12 bases. CDR3 length equals 16 residues. The ends lost 4 bases at V and 6 bases at J; junction bases unmatched: 8. In germline, CDR1 is SGHNT, CDR2 YYREEE (reference sequence).

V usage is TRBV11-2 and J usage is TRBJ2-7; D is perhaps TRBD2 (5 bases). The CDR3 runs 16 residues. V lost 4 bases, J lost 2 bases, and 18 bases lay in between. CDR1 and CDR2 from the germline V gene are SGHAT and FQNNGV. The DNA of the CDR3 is TGTGCCAGCAGCTCCCGGCCGGGATTTACCGCCTACGAGCAGTACTTC. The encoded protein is CASSSRPGFTAYEQYF. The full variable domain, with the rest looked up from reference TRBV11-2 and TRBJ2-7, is EAGVAQSPRYKIIEKRQSVAFWCNPISGHATLYWYQQILGQGPKLLIQFQNNGVVDDSQLPKDRFSAERLKGVDSTLKIQPAKLEDSAVYLCASSSRPGFTAYEQYFGPGTRLTVT.

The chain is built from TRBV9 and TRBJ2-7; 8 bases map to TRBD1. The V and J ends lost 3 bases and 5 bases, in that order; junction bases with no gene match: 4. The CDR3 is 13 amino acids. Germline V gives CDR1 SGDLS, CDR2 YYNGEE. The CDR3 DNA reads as TGTGCCAGCAGCGGGACAGGGTATCACGAGCAGTACTTC. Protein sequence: CASSGTGYHEQYF. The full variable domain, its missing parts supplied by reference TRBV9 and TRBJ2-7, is DSGVTQTPKHLITATGQRVTLRCSPRSGDLSVYWYQQSLDQGLQFLIQYYNGEERAKGNILERFSAQQFPDLHSELNLSSLELGDSALYFCASSGTGYHEQYFGPGTRLTVT.

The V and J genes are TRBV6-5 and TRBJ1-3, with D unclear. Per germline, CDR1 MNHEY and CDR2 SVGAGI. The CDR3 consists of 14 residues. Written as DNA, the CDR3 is TGTGATAAGTTGACTGCGGACTCTGGAAACACCATATATTTT. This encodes CDKLTADSGNTIYF.

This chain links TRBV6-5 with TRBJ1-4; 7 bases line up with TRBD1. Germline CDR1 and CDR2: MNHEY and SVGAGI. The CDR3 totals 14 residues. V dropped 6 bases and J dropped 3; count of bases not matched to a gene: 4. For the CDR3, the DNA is TGTGCCAGCAGGACAGGGTCTCCTAATGAAAAACTGTTTTTT. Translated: CASRTGSPNEKLFF.

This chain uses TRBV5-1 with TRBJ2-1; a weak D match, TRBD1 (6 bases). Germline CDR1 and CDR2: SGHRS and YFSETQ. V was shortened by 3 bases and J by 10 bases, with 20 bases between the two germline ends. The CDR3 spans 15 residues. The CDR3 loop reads CASSSPRDTLGEQFF. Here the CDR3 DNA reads TGCGCCAGCAGCTCCCCCAGGGACACTCTGGGGGAGCAGTTCTTC.

CDR3 residues: CASSPMETGANTEAFF. CDR3 in DNA: TGTGCCAGCTCACCAATGGAGACAGGGGCGAACACTGAAGCTTTCTTT. The V and J genes are TRBV18 and TRBJ1-1; TRBD1 matches 8 bases. The CDR3 runs to 16 residues. V was pared by 2 bases and J by 1 base, with 6 bases of the junction left unmatched. Germline CDR1 is KGHSH and CDR2 is LQKENI. The full variable domain, with the rest looked up from reference TRBV18 and TRBJ1-1, is NAGVMQNPRHLVRRRGQEARLRCSPMKGHSHVYWYRQLPEEGLKFMVYLQKENIIDESGMPKERFSAEFPKEGPSILRIQQVVRGDSAAYFCASSPMETGANTEAFFGQGTRLTVV.

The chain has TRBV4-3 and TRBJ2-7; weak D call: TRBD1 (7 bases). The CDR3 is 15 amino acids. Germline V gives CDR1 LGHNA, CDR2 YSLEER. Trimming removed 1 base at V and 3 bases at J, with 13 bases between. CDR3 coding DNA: TGCGCCAGCAGCCAAGGCGGGGCAGGGGGCTACGAGCAGTACTTC. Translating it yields CASSQGGAGGYEQYF.

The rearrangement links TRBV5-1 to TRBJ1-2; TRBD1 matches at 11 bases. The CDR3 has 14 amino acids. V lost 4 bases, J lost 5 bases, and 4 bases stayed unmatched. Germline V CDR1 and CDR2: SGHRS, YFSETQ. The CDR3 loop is CASSEGQGGYGYTF. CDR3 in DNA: TGCGCCAGCAGCGAGGGACAGGGGGGTTATGGCTACACCTTC.

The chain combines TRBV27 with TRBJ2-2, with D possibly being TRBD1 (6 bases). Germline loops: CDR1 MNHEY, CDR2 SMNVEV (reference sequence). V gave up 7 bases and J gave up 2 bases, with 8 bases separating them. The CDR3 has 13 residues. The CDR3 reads CASIRGNTGELFF. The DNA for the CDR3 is TGTGCCAGCATCAGGGGAAACACCGGGGAGCTGTTTTTT.

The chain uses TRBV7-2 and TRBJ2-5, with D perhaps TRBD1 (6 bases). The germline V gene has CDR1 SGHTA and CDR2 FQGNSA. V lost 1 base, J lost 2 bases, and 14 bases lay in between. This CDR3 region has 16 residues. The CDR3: CASSLVLGTHQETQYF. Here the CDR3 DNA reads TGTGCCAGCAGCTTAGTTCTCGGGACACATCAAGAGACCCAGTACTTC.

The DNA of the CDR3 is TGTGCCAGCAGTTCGTCAGGGGGCGAAGGAACAGATACGCAGTATTTT. It translates to CASSSSGGEGTDTQYF. V gene TRBV28 combines with J gene TRBJ2-3, with 8 bases fitting TRBD1. Germline V lookup: CDR1 MDHEN, CDR2 SYDVKM. This CDR3 spans 16 amino acids. After removal of 4 bases from V and 3 bases from J, the junction contained 9 bases not matched to a gene.

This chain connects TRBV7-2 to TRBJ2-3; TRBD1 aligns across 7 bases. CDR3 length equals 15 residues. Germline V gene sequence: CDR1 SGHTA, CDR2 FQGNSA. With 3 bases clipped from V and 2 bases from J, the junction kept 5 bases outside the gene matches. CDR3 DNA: TGTGCCAGCAGCTTCCGGGACAGCACCACAGATACGCAGTATTTT. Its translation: CASSFRDSTTDTQYF.

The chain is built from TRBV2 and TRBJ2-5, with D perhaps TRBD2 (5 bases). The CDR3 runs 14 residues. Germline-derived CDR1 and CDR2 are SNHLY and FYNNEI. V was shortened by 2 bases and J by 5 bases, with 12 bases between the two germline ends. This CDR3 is CASSESRDWETQYF. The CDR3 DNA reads TGTGCCAGCAGTGAAAGCCGGGATTGGGAGACCCAGTACTTC.

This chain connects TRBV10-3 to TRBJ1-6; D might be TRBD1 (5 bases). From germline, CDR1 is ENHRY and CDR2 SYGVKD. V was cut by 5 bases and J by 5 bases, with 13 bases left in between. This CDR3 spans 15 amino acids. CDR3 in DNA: TGTGCCATCAGTTCAAGCGGAGGGGATAATTCACCCCTCCACTTT. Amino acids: CAISSSGGDNSPLHF.

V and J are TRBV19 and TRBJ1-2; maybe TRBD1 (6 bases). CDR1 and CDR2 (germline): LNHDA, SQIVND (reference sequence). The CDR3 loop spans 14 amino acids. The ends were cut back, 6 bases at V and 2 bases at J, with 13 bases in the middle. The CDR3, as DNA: TGTGCCAGTAGAAGGACAGATATGAACTATGGCTACACCTTC. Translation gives CASRRTDMNYGYTF.

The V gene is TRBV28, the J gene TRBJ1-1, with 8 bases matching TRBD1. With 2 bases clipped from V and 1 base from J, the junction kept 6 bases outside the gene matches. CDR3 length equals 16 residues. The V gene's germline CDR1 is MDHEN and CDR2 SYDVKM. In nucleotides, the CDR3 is TGTGCCAGCAGTTTAACCCACGGACAGGGGAACACTGAAGCTTTCTTT. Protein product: CASSLTHGQGNTEAFF. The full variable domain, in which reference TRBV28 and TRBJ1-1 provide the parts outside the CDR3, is DVKVTQSSRYLVKRTGEKVFLECVQDMDHENMFWYRQDPGLGLRLIYFSYDVKMKEKGDIPEGYSVSREKKERFSLILESASTNQTSMYLCASSLTHGQGNTEAFFGQGTRLTVV.

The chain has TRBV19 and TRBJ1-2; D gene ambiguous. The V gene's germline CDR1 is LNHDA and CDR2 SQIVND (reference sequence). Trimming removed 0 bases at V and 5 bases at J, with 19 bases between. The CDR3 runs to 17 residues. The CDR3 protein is CASSIDSLGPWRYGYTF. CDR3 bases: TGTGCCAGTAGTATAGACTCCTTGGGCCCATGGAGGTATGGCTACACCTTC.

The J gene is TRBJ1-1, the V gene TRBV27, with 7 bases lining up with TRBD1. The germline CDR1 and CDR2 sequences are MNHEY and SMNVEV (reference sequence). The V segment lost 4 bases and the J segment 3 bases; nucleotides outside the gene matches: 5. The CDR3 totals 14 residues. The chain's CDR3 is CASSWKGAHTEAFF. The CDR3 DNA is TGTGCCAGCAGTTGGAAGGGGGCGCACACTGAAGCTTTCTTT.

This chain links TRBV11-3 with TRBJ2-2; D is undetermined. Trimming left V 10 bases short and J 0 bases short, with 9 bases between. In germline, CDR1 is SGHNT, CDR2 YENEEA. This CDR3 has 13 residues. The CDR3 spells CATRNPNTGELFF. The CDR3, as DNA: TGTGCCACCCGTAATCCGAACACCGGGGAGCTGTTTTTT.

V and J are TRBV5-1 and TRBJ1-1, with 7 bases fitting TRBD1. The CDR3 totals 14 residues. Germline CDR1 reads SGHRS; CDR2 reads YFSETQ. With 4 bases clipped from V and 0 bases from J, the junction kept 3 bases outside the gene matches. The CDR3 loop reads CASSNDRVNTEAFF. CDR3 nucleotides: TGCGCCAGCAGCAACGACAGGGTGAACACTGAAGCTTTCTTT.

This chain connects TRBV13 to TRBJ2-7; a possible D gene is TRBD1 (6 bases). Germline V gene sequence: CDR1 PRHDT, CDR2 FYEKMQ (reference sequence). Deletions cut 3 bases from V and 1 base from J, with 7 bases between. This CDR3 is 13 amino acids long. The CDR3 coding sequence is TGTGCCAGCAGCTTGGGACATTCCTACGAGCAGTACGTC. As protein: CASSLGHSYEQYV.

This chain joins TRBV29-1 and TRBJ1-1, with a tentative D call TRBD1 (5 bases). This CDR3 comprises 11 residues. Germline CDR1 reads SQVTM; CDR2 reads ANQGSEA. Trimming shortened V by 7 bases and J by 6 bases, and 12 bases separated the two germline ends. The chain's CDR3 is CSADKSSEAFF. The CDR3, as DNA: TGCAGCGCGGACAAGTCCTCTGAAGCTTTCTTT.